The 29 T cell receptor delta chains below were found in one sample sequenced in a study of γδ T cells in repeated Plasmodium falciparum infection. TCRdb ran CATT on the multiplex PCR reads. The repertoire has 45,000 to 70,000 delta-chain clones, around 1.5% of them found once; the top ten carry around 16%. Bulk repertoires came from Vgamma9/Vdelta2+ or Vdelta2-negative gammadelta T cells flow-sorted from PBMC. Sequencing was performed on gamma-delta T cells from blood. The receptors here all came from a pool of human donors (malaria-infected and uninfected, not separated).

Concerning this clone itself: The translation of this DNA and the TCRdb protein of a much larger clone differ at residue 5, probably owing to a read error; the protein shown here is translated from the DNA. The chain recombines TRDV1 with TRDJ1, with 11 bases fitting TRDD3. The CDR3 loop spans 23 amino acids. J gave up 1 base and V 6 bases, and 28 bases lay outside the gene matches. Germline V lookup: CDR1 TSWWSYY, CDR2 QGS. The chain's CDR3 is CALGTTRISPVLGDRFGTDKLIF. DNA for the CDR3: TGTGCTCTTGGCACGACGCGGATCTCCCCCGTACTGGGGGATAGATTTGGCACCGATAAACTCATCTTT.

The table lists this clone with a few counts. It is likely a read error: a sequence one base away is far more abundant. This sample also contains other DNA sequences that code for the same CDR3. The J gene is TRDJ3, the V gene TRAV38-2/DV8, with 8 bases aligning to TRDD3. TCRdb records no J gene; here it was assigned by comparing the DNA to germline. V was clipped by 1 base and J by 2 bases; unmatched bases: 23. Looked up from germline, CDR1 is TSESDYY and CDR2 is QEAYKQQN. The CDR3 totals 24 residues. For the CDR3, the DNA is TGTGCTTATAGGAGCTGGTACCGCCCCCCTACTGGGGGCCAGAGCCCCTGGGACACCCGACAGATGTTTTTC. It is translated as CAYRSWYRPPTGGQSPWDTRQMFF.

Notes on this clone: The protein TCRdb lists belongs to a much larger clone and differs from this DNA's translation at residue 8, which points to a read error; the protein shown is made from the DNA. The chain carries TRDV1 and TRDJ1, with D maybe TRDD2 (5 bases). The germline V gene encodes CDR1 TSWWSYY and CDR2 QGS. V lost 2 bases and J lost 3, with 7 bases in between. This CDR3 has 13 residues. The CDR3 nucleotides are TGTGCTCTTGGGGAAGCCTACGCCGATAAACTCATCTTT. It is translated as CALGEAYADKLIF.

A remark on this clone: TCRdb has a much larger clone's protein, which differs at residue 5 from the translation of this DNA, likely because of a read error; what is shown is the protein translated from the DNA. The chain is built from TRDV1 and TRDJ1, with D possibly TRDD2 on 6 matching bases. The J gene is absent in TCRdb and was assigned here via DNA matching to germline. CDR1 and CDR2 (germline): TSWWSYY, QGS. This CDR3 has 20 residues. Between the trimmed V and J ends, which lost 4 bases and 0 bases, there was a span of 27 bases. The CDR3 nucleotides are TGTGCTCTTGGGGGACCCCCGGAAGACCTTCCCCAAAAGTACACCGATAAACTCATCTTT. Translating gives CALGGPPEDLPQKYTDKLIF.

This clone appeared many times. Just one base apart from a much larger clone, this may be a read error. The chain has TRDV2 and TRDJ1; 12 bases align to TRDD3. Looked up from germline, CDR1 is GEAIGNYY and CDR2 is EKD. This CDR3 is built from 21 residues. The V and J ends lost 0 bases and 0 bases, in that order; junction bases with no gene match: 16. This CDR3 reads CACDTAWGTGGYHPYTDKLIF. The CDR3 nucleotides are TGTGCCTGTGACACCGCATGGGGTACTGGGGGATACCATCCGTACACCGATAAACTCATCTTT.

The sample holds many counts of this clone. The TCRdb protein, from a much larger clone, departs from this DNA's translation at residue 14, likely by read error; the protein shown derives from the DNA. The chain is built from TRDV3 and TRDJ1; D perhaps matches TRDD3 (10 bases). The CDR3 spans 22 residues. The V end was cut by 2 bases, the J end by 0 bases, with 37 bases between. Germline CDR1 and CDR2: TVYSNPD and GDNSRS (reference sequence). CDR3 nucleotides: TGTGCCTTTGCCTTCCTACGGATTTGGGGGATACTCAATTCCTCGTACACCGATAAACTCATCTTT. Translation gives CAFAFLRIWGILNSSYTDKLIF.

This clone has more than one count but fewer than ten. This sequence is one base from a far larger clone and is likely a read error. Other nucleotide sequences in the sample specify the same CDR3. The DNA of the CDR3 is TGTGCTCTTGGGGAACCTTCCTACGGGCCCTGGGGGCCTTTGGCTGATAAACTCATCTTT. Residues: CALGEPSYGPWGPLADKLIF. V is TRDV1 and J is TRDJ1; possibly TRDD2 for D (8 bases). CDR1 is TSWWSYY, CDR2 QGS, per germline. The germline V and J ends were trimmed by 1 base and 5 bases, with 29 bases remaining between them. CDR3 length: 20 amino acids.

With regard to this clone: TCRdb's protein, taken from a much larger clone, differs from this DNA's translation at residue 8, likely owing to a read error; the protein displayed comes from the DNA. CDR3 coding DNA: TGTGCTCTTGGGGAACAAAGTACCAGGTACCCCATTGTGGGGGATACGTTCAGGTACACCGATAAACTCACCTTT. Amino acids: CALGEQSTRYPIVGDTFRYTDKLTF. The V gene is TRDV1, the J gene TRDJ1; TRDD3 matches at 11 bases. Germline CDR1 TSWWSYY, CDR2 QGS. This CDR3 has 25 amino acids.

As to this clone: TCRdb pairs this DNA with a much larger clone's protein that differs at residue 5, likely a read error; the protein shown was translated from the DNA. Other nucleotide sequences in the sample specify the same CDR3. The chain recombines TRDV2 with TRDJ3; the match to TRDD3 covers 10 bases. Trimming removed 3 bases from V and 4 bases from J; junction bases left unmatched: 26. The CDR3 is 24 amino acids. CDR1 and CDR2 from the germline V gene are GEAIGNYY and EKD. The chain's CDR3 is CACDAIDSRTGGSGPSWDTRQMFF. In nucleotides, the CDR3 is TGTGCCTGTGACGCCATCGATTCCCGTACTGGGGGATCAGGGCCTTCTTGGGACACCCGACAGATGTTTTTC.

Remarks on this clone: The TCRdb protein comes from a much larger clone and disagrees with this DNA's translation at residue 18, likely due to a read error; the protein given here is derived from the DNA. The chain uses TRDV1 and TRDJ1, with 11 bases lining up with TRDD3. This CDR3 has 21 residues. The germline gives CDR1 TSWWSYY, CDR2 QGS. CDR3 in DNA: TGTGCTCTTGGGGAAACCCTACTGTTCCTAACTGGGGGATATCGACCCGATAGACTCATCTTT. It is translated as CALGETLLFLTGGYRPDRLIF.

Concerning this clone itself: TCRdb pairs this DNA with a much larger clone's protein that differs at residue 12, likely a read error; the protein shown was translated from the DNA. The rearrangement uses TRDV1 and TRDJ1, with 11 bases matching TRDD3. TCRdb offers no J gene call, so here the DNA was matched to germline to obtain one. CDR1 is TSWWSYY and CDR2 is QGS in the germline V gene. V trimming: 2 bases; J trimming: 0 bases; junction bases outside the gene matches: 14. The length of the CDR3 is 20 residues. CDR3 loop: CALGELVWGILPPNTDKLIF. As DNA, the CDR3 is TGTGCTCTTGGGGAATTGGTCTGGGGGATACTCCCCCCTAACACCGATAAACTCATCTTT.

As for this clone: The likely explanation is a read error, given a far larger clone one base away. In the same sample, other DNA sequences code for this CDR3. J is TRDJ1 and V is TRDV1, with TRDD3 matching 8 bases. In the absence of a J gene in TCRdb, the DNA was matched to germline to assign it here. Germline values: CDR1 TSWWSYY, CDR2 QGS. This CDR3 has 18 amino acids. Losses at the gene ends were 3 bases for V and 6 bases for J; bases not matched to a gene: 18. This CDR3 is CALGDRDGRGIIGYKLIF. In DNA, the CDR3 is TGTGCTCTTGGGGACAGGGATGGAAGGGGGATAATCGGGTATAAACTCATCTTT.

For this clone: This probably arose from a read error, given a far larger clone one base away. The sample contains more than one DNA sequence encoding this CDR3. This chain's CDR3 is CALGEQPTNLLLGDKNTDKLIF. The CDR3 DNA reads as TGTGCTCTCGGGGAACAACCTACCAACCTTCTACTGGGGGATAAGAACACCGATAAACTCATCTTT. The V and J genes are TRDV1 and TRDJ1, with 11 bases aligning to TRDD3. CDR1 is TSWWSYY, CDR2 QGS, per germline. The CDR3 sequence is 22 residues long.

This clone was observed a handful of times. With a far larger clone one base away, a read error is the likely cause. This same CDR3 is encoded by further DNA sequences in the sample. The CDR3 region has the DNA TGTGCTCTTGGGGAGCTCCCTAGGTCTTGGGGCCGAGCTACTGGGGGATACCCCACCGATAAACTCATCTTT. It specifies CALGELPRSWGRATGGYPTDKLIF. V gene TRDV1 combines with J gene TRDJ1; 12 nucleotides align to TRDD3. Unmatched junction bases numbered 27, after V lost 3 bases and J lost 1 base. Germline lookup yields CDR1 TSWWSYY and CDR2 QGS. The CDR3 totals 24 residues.

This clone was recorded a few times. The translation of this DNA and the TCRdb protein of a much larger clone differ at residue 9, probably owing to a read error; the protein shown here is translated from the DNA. CDR3: CALGELRVLTWAGWGYRLTDKLIF. Here the CDR3 DNA reads TGTGCTCTTGGGGAACTTAGAGTCCTCACCTGGGCAGGATGGGGATACAGGCTCACCGATAAACTCATCTTT. This chain links TRDV1 with TRDJ1, with 8 nucleotides matching TRDD3. From germline, CDR1 is TSWWSYY and CDR2 QGS. Trimming at V came to 0 bases and at J to 1 base, leaving 28 bases not matched to a gene. The CDR3 has 24 residues.

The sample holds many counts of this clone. The CDR3 DNA reads as TGTGCCTCCCGCCGATCCTACAAGGTGGGGGTTTCGTACACCGATAAACTCATCTTT. Translating it yields CASRRSYKVGVSYTDKLIF. This chain uses TRDV3 with TRDJ1; D may correspond to TRDD2 or TRDD3 (6 bases each). Deletions cut 4 bases from V and 0 bases from J, with 30 bases between. Germline V gene lookup returns CDR1 TVYSNPD and CDR2 GDNSRS (reference sequence). The CDR3 totals 19 residues.

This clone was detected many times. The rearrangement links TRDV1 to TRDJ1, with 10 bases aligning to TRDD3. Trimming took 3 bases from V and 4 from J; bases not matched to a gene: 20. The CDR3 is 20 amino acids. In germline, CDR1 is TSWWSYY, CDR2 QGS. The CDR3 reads CALGDALFDTWGIHNDKLIF. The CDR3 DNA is TGTGCTCTTGGGGATGCTCTCTTCGACACTTGGGGGATACATAACGATAAACTCATCTTT.

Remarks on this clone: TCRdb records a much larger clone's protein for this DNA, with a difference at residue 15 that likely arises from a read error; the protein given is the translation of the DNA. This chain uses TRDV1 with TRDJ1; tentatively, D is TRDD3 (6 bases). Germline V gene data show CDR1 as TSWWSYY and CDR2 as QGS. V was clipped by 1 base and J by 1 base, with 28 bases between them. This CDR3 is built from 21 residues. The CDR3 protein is CALGEPVLTPPWGPCTDKLIF. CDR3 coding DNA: TGTGCTCTTGGGGAACCGGTCCTAACACCCCCCTGGGGACCTTGCACCGATAAACTCATCTTT.

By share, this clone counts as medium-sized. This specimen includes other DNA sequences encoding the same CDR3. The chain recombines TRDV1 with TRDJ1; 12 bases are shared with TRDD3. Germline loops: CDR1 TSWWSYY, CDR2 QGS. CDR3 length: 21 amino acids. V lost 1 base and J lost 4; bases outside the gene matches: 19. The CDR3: CALGEPASYVVLGDTLDKLIF. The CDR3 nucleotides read TGTGCTCTTGGGGAACCGGCTTCCTACGTTGTGCTGGGGGATACGCTCGATAAACTCATCTTT.

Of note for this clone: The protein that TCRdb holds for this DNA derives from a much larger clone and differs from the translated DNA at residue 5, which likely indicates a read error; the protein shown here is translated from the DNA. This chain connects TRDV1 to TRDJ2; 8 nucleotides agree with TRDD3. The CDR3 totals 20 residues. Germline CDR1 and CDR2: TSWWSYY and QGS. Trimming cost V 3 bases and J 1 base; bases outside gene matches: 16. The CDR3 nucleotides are TGTGCTCTTGGGGACCACCGCTTCCAACTGGGGGGCCTTTTGACAGCACAACTCTTCTTT. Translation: CALGDHRFQLGGLLTAQLFF.

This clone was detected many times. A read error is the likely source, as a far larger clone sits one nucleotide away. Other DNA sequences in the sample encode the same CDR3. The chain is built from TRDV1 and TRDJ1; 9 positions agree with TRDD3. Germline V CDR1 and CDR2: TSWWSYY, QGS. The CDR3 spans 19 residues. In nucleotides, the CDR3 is TGCGCTCTTGGGGAACCCGCCACCCTGGGGGATCCGAACACCGATAAACTCATCTTT. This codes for CALGEPATLGDPNTDKLIF.

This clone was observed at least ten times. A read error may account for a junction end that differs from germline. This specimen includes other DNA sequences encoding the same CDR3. CDR3 coding DNA: TGTGCCTGTGACACGGGTGGGGCCCTTAGCTCCTGGGACACACGACAGATGTTTTTC. Translating gives CACDTGGALSSWDTRQMFF. The rearrangement links TRDV2 to TRDJ3; tentative D call: TRDD3 (5 bases). Germline V gene lookup returns CDR1 GEAIGNYY and CDR2 EKD. This CDR3 region has 19 residues.

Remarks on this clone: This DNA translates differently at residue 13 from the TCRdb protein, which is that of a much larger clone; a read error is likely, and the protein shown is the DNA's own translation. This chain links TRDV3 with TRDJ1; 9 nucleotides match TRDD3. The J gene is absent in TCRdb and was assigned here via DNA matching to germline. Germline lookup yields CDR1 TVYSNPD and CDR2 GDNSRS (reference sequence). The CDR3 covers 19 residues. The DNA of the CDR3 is TGTGCCCTTAGTGGGTACTGGGGGGATACCACGCCCCACGCCGATAAACTCATCTTT. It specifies CALSGYWGDTTPHADKLIF. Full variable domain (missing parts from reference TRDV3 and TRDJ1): CDKVTQSSPDQTVASGSEVVLLCTYDTVYSNPDLFWYRIRPDYSFQFVFYGDNSRSEGADFTQGRFSVKHILTQKAFHLVISPVRTEDSATYYCALSGYWGDTTPHADKLIFGKGTRVTVEP.

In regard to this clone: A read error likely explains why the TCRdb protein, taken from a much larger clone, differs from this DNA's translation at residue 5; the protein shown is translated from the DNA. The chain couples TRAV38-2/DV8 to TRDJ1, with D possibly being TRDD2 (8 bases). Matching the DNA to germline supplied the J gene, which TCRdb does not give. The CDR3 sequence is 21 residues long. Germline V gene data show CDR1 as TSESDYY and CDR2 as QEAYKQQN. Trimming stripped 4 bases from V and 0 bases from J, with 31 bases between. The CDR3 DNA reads TGTGCTTATAGGGGGGTCTTCCTACGGGGTGGGGGACCCTACTACACCGATAAACTCATCTTT. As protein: CAYRGVFLRGGGPYYTDKLIF.

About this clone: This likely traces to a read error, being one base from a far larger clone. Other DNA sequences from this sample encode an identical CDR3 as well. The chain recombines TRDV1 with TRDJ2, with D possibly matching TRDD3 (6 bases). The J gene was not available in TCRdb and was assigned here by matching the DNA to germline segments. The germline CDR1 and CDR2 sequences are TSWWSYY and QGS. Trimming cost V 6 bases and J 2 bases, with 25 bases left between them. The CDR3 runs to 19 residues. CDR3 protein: CALGAPFPFWGGLTAQLFF. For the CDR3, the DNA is TGTGCTCTTGGAGCCCCGTTCCCCTTTTGGGGGGGATTGACAGCACAACTCTTCTTT.

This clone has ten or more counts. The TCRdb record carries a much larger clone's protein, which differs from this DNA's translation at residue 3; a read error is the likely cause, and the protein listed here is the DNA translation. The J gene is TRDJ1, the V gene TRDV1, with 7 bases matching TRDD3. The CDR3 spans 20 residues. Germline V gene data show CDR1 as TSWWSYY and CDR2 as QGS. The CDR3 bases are TGTGCTCCTGGGGAACTAAGAATGGACTGGGGACAGCCGTACACTTATAAACTCATCTTT. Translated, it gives CAPGELRMDWGQPYTYKLIF.

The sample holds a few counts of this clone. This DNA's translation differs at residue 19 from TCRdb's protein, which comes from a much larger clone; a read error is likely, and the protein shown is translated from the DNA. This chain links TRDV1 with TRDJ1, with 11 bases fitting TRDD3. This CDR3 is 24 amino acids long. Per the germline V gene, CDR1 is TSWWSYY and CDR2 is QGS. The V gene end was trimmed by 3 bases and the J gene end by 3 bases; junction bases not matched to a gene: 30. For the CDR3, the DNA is TGTGCTCTTGGGGATCTTCCTAGGGTCGATGCGCTGGGGGATACCGAACGCAACGCCGATAAACTCATCTTT. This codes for CALGDLPRVDALGDTERNADKLIF.

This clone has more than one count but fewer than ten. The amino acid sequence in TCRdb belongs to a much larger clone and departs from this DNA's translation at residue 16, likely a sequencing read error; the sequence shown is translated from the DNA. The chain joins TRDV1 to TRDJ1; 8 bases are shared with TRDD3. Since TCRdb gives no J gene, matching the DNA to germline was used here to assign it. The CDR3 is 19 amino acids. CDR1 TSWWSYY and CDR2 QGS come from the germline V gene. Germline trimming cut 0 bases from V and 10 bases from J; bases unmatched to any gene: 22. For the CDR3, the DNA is TGTGCTCTTGGGGAACTAGTACCTACGGGGGATAAATTAATACGTAGACTCATCTTT. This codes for CALGELVPTGDKLIRRLIF.

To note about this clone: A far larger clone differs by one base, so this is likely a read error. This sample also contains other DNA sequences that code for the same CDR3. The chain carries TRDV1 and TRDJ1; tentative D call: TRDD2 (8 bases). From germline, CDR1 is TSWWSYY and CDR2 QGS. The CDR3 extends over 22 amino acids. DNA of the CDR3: TGCGCTCTTGGGGAACCCGACGCTTCCTACAAAACTGGGGACTCTCGGGGCGATAAACTCATCTTT. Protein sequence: CALGEPDASYKTGDSRGDKLIF.